This entry describes one T cell receptor (beta chain). Its specific antigen is unknown. One base away there is no much larger clone; base qualities are not given. Participants in the prospective study were enrolled through a virtual design, were aged roughly 18 to 100 years, and lived in approximately 25 United States geographic areas. In the prospective study, participants were assigned to cohorts based on the clinical history participants reported in a screening survey and a study questionnaire. A participant counted as exposed if, within 2 weeks of entering the study, that participant had been in contact with someone who had a PCR-confirmed or clinician-diagnosed COVID-19 case. In the prospective study, mobile phlebotomists collected whole blood, serum and a nasopharyngeal or oropharyngeal swab from each participant. Prospective study participants could optionally give additional blood draws and questionnaires over a roughly two-month period. Before DNA extraction, prospective study blood samples were shipped either frozen or at room temperature.

The CDR3 goes from the cysteine to the phenylalanine over 13 residues. Left in the record is the CDR3 DNA by itself, 39 bases read in frame from the first base. V lost 6 bases and J lost 0 bases; the stretch between them is 7 bases long. The sample belongs to a study of blood T cell repertoires in COVID-19 (TCRdb year 2020). Turning to the overall study: Samples covering the acute and convalescent phases of COVID-19 were provided by collaborators in the United States, Italy and Spain. The material from the prospective study consisted of cDNA or gDNA derived from T cells, B-cell-depleted T cells, or PBMCs. Deeply sampled blood TCRbeta repertoires from subjects exposed to, actively infected with, or recovered from COVID-19 were included in the dataset. The repertoires were made available in a free public database intended to serve as a resource for research on the immune response to SARS-CoV-2. Samples came from the ongoing ImmuneRACE study (first 160 participants) plus 1,254 subjects from 6 global collaborators. A de-identified subject ID, COVID-19 status, age in years and sex were almost always included in the sample metadata. Where HLA class I and class II types were available, the types were taken from metadata supplied by the sample provider, not from assay-based typing.

TCRbeta CDR3 regions were amplified from genomic DNA by means of the immunoSEQ Assay, a bias-controlled multiplex PCR. For the original study's pipeline: Nucleated cell counts per sample were estimated from amplification of reference gene primers within the assay. Sequence reads were collapsed and filtered to measure the absolute abundance of every unique TCRbeta CDR3 rearrangement. For each sample, productive Simpson clonality was calculated as the square root of Simpson's diversity index over productive rearrangements. What TCRdb holds here is the immuneACCESS table cut down to in-frame rearrangements. Part of the clones is not present; checked against another copy, under half of the missing clones reflect an unresolved V gene, and the others are unexplained. V, J and clone size reflect that table, while D and trimming were determined from the DNA. Here the sample has about 250,000 clones; more than 75% occur a single time. The ten largest clones represent approximately 6.6% of the sample.

Results the study describes overall, beyond this receptor: The amount of clinical and demographic metadata varied by source and participant and was provided uncurated.

The sample taken for sequencing was PBMCs or T cells enriched from blood (not recorded which). This sequence originates from a woman aged 50 to 60 who had been exposed to COVID-19. This sequence uses TRBV12-3 or TRBV12-4 and TRBJ2-3; no D gene call is confident. CDR3 region: CASSTSSTDTQYF. The DNA is as follows: TGTGCCAGCAGCACATCTAGCACAGATACGCAGTATTTT.